The 9 T cell receptor beta chains listed next were all sequenced from one sample in a study of cytomegalovirus exposure and HLA in healthy donors. Clones were sequenced by immunoSEQ multiplex PCR, and TCRdb holds only the in-frame ones, with some missing. This table holds some 180,000 clones, about 89% found once. Sequenced material: PBMCs. The receptor source for this set is a man aged 30 to 39 in good health and CMV-seropositive.

The V gene is TRBV6-5, the J gene TRBJ2-7, with no clear D. Deletions cut 4 bases from V and 1 base from J, with 11 bases between. In germline, CDR1 is MNHEY, CDR2 SVGAGI. The CDR3 totals 14 residues. Here the CDR3 reads CASSFTADSYEQYF. The CDR3, as DNA: TGTGCCAGCAGTTTCACAGCCGATTCCTACGAGCAGTACTTC.

This sequence joins TRBV11-2 and TRBJ1-4; D gene ambiguous. With 2 bases removed from V and 12 bases from J, the gap between germline ends came to 10 bases. This CDR3 has 12 amino acids. Per the germline V gene, CDR1 is SGHAT and CDR2 is FQNNGV. Here the CDR3 DNA reads TGTGCCAGCAGCTTATGGCAAAACGAACTGTTTTTT. Amino acid sequence: CASSLWQNELFF.

This sequence joins TRBV5-1 and TRBJ1-1; a weak D match, TRBD1 (6 bases). Trimming shortened V by 3 bases and J by 10 bases, and 22 bases separated the two germline ends. This CDR3 contains 15 residues. Per the germline V gene, CDR1 is SGHRS and CDR2 is YFSETQ. CDR3 DNA sequence: TGCGCCAGCAGCTCACGACAGGCTAAGGGTAGGGGAGCTTTCTTT. Protein sequence: CASSSRQAKGRGAFF.

This sequence joins TRBV29-1 and TRBJ2-7; TRBD2 is a possible D gene (6 bases). Between the trimmed V and J ends, which lost 7 bases and 3 bases, there was a span of 13 bases. Germline V gene lookup returns CDR1 SQVTM and CDR2 ANQGSEA. The CDR3 extends over 12 amino acids. In nucleotides, the CDR3 is TGCAGCGCCGGGGGACGGAACTACGAGCAGTACTTC. Amino acids: CSAGGRNYEQYF.

This chain links TRBV9 with TRBJ2-1, with D perhaps matching TRBD1 or TRBD2 (5 bases each). This CDR3 contains 14 residues. Germline V CDR1 and CDR2: SGDLS, YYNGEE. Trimming stripped 8 bases from V and 1 base from J, with 13 bases between. The CDR3 nucleotides are TGTGCCAGTGGGACGACAGATTCCTACAATGAGCAGTTCTTC. It yields the protein CASGTTDSYNEQFF.

For the CDR3, the DNA is TGTGCCAGCAGCTTGGGGGTGAACAGGGACGAGCAGTACTTC. Translation gives CASSLGVNRDEQYF. The chain joins TRBV5-5 to TRBJ2-7, with a weak D call TRBD1 (6 bases). The CDR3 loop spans 14 amino acids. Germline V gene data show CDR1 as SGHKS and CDR2 as YYEKEE (reference sequence). The V end was cut by 0 bases, the J end by 5 bases, with 12 bases between.

The V call is TRBV29-1, the J call TRBJ1-1; TRBD1 agrees at 7 bases. The CDR3 is made up of 13 amino acids. The J segment lost 5 bases and the V segment lost 2 bases, leaving 5 bases of the junction unmatched. Germline CDR1 reads SQVTM; CDR2 reads ANQGSEA. Here the CDR3 reads CSVESTGETEAFF. Here the CDR3 DNA reads TGCAGCGTTGAATCAACAGGGGAGACTGAAGCTTTCTTT.

This clone has just a few counts. This rearrangement joins TRBV5-5 to TRBJ2-2; TRBD1 aligns across 7 bases. The CDR3 is made up of 12 amino acids. Germline trimming cut 4 bases from V and 7 bases from J; bases unmatched to any gene: 1. Germline V gene data show CDR1 as SGHKS and CDR2 as YYEKEE (reference sequence). CDR3 nucleotide sequence: TGTGCCAGCAGCCCAGGGGGCGGGGAGCTGTTTTTT. Its protein is CASSPGGGELFF.

This chain links TRBV2 with TRBJ1-3; D might be TRBD1 (5 bases). The CDR3 extends over 20 amino acids. Germline-derived CDR1 and CDR2 are SNHLY and FYNNEI. The V end was cut by 4 bases, the J end by 0 bases, with 25 bases between. The CDR3: CASSGRQLGGEFGSGNTIYF. Written as DNA, the CDR3 is TGTGCCAGCAGTGGTCGGCAATTGGGAGGGGAATTCGGCTCTGGAAACACCATATATTTT.